This T cell receptor (beta chain) emerged from a study of blood T cell repertoires in COVID-19. The CDR3 runs to 14 residues. With 6 bases clipped from V and 3 bases from J, the junction kept 5 bases outside the gene matches. Germline V gene sequence: CDR1 MNHEY, CDR2 SMNVEV (reference sequence). In this sample, this clone turned up a few times. Source study methods: It was from reference gene primer amplification that nucleated cell counts were estimated. Clones were sequenced by immunoSEQ multiplex PCR, and TCRdb holds only the in-frame ones, with some missing. From that table come the V and J calls and clone size; the DNA was used to work out D and trimming. Among 390,000 or so clones, approximately 87% were seen once, and the ten largest hold roughly 9.4%. Which cohort a participant joined came from the clinical history participants gave.

The sequencing sample was made of PBMCs or T cells enriched from blood (not recorded which). This chain uses TRBV27 with TRBJ1-1, with TRBD1 matching 9 bases. The source of this sequence is a woman aged 45-65 years who had recovered from COVID-19. The DNA of the CDR3 is TGTGCCAGCAGGGACAGGGGTGCCTACACTGAAGCTTTCTTT. It translates to CASRDRGAYTEAFF.